The 8 T cell receptor beta chains listed next were all sequenced from one sample in a study of radiation and T cells in renal cell carcinoma. Data came from immunoSEQ multiplex PCR; TCRdb stores just in-frame clones and leaves some out. The sample yields around 100,000 clones, around 80% seen once. The time point denotes: blood 4 weeks post-SBRT, at nephrectomy. Treatment defined: 15 Gy SBRT to primary tumor, nephrectomy 4 weeks later. Here the sequenced sample was blood, taken from a patient whose treatment included radiotherapy and nephrectomy. The receptors here all came from a man aged 55-75 years with renal cell carcinoma.

The rearrangement links TRBV11-3 to TRBJ2-2; possible D gene TRBD2, 6 bases. This CDR3 comprises 16 residues. In germline, CDR1 is SGHNT, CDR2 YENEEA. V lost 4 bases and J lost 6, with 18 bases in between. DNA for the CDR3: TGTGCCAGCAGCTCCCGTGGAGGGGATCCCGCCGGGGAGCTGTTTTTT. Its translation: CASSSRGGDPAGELFF.

The chain recombines TRBV6-5 with TRBJ2-3; 8 positions match TRBD1. The junction had 4 bases not matched to a gene; V was cut back by 5 bases and J by 0 bases. CDR3 length: 15 amino acids. The V gene's germline CDR1 is MNHEY and CDR2 SVGAGI. Written as DNA, the CDR3 is TGTGCCAGCAGTCCCAGGGGGCAAAGCACAGATACGCAGTATTTT. Translating it yields CASSPRGQSTDTQYF.

The chain has TRBV7-2 and TRBJ2-3, with D unclear. The germline V and J ends were trimmed by 1 base and 2 bases, with 16 bases remaining between them. The CDR3 is made up of 17 amino acids. Germline values: CDR1 SGHTA, CDR2 FQGNSA. The CDR3 DNA reads TGTGCCAGCAGCTTAGTGGCCCTACTGTCTCTCACAGATACGCAGTATTTT. Translation: CASSLVALLSLTDTQYF.

J is TRBJ2-2 and V is TRBV29-1; 14 nucleotides align to TRBD2. With 5 bases clipped from V and 6 bases from J, the junction kept 8 bases outside the gene matches. The CDR3 totals 16 residues. Germline CDR1 is SQVTM and CDR2 is ANQGSEA. CDR3: CSVQPGLAGVAGELFF. As DNA, the CDR3 is TGCAGCGTTCAACCGGGACTAGCGGGAGTGGCCGGGGAGCTGTTTTTT.

The V and J genes are TRBV4-2 and TRBJ2-7; possibly TRBD1 or TRBD2 for D (6 bases each). V lost 5 bases to trimming and J lost 0 bases, with 26 bases between them. The CDR3 has 19 residues. Germline V gene data show CDR1 as LGHNA and CDR2 as YNFKEQ. The CDR3 DNA reads TGTGCCAGCAGCTCAGCGCATCCGACCGGGGGACACCACTCCTACGAGCAGTACTTC. This gives the protein CASSSAHPTGGHHSYEQYF.

This clone was observed a few times. The chain uses TRBV27 and TRBJ1-2; D unclear. This CDR3 is 10 amino acids long. Germline CDR1 MNHEY, CDR2 SMNVEV (reference sequence). V lost 8 bases, J lost 12 bases, and 13 bases lay in between. The CDR3 nucleotides read TGTGCCAGCTCACTTTACAAGGACACCTTC. It is translated as CASSLYKDTF.

The chain uses TRBV6-1 and TRBJ2-5; 7 nucleotides align to TRBD2. The V gene's germline CDR1 is MNHNS and CDR2 SASEGT. This CDR3 comprises 15 residues. V was pared by 4 bases and J by 0 bases, with 5 bases of the junction left unmatched. CDR3 in amino acids: CASSVASGHQETQYF. The CDR3 nucleotides read TGTGCCAGCAGTGTGGCTAGCGGCCACCAAGAGACCCAGTACTTC.

The chain couples TRBV6-6 to TRBJ2-7, with D possibly being TRBD2 (7 bases). CDR1 is MNHNY and CDR2 is SVGAGI in the germline V gene (reference sequence). The CDR3 is 14 amino acids. Trimming left V 1 base short and J 5 bases short, with 12 bases between. The CDR3 here is CASSYWQGRDEQYF. Here the CDR3 DNA reads TGTGCCAGCAGTTACTGGCAGGGGAGGGACGAGCAGTACTTC.